This T cell receptor (beta chain) derives from a study of blood T cell repertoires in COVID-19. Study context: Italy, Spain and the United States were the sources of the convalescent and acute COVID-19 samples. Nucleic acid was either cDNA or gDNA, and it came from T cells, B-cell-depleted T cells, or PBMCs.

Authors' methods: Amplification from reference gene primers served as the basis for estimated nucleated cell counts. Profiling relied on immunoSEQ multiplex PCR, and the TCRdb table lists in-frame clones only, not all of them. V, J and clone size are taken as reported in that table, and D and trimming were inferred from the DNA itself. This sample has 60,000 to 75,000 clones, with roughly 85% found just once. This CDR3 region has 16 residues. The germline V gene encodes CDR1 SGHAT and CDR2 FQNNGV. V was clipped by 4 bases and J by 4 bases; unmatched bases: 8. Enrolled during active infection, Seattle patients were then followed longitudinally.

The receptor was isolated from a woman between 50 and 59 years old with COVID-19, enrolled during active disease. Sequenced sample: peripheral blood. The gene calls are TRBV11-2 and TRBJ2-3, with TRBD2 identical over 10 bases. CDR3 amino acids: CASSWTAGTSADTQYF. The CDR3 DNA is TGTGCCAGCAGCTGGACAGCAGGGACTAGCGCAGATACGCAGTATTTT.